A selection of T cell receptor beta chains follows, all from one sample in a study of T cells in Graves' hyperthyroidism and ophthalmopathy. TCRdb recomputed calls from the multiplex PCR reads with MiXCR, one row per CDR3 protein. The table shows a few hundred thousand distinct CDR3 sequences, with roughly 14% occurring only once. The sample was blood. Receptor source: a woman in her twenties or thirties with Graves' hyperthyroidism. Both conserved end residues are trimmed from each CDR3.

v_gene,CDR3aa
TRBV7-8,ASRLSRGEETQY
TRBV6-1,ASSDSTGSNYGYT
TRBV6-5,ASSYFVGGAYEQY
TRBV19,ASKREDSYNEQF
TRBV6-1,ASSSPGQGSYEQF
TRBV7-9,ASSTPGLGDEQY
TRBV7-9,ASRERNTGTQY
TRBV7-9,ASSLGALEQF
TRBV20-1,SARVLGNTEAF
TRBV27,ASTMRGWASGYNEQF
TRBV7-2,ASSLTPRTRATDTQY
TRBV19,ASSAPGRGSNQPQH
TRBV27,ASSLSNGNIQY
TRBV7-2,ASRDRGLFEQF
TRBV11-2,ASSLGQGSDEQF
TRBV12-3/TRBV12-4,ASSPHAGGQGRYEQY
TRBV6-2/TRBV6-3,ASSYSGRGRSEQY
TRBV4-1,ASSQGGGLATYNEQF
TRBV9,ASSIGTSVTYEQY
TRBV3-1,ASSQEGGAGYT
TRBV2,ASKRTGSGNEKLF
TRBV3-1,ASSQVGGPVGYT
TRBV7-2,ASSLATGGSLYNEQF
TRBV7-2,ASSLNRGSDTQY
TRBV11-2,ASSFSGAGGAEDEQY
TRBV12-3/TRBV12-4,ASSEGTSGNNEQF
TRBV6-1,ATTQGGSYNSPLH
TRBV27,ASSLAGGLQSYEQY
TRBV10-3,AISAAGTESFQY
TRBV28,ASSLWTSGTFRYEQH
TRBV2,ASSVWAGGGTGELF
TRBV2,ASSEALQSSGILQETQY
TRBV6-1,ASSVADRAPYGYT
TRBV27,ASSLSRDRVDGYT
TRBV7-9,ASSLADNTEAF
TRBV7-9,ASSLNVGARGYT
TRBV6-2/TRBV6-3,ASSYILHYEQY
TRBV7-2,ASSLRDTALVSNQPQH
TRBV27,ASSFGVNGRF
TRBV7-2,ASSAYGQGFSYEQY
TRBV6-4,ASSDSPDMNTEAF
TRBV24-1,ATSDLGTRSSYNEQF
TRBV11-3,ASSQRTSGSHFSEQF
TRBV7-9,ASSLFDSPLH
TRBV30,AWSVHRAGDQPQH
TRBV5-1,TSSLGGRASTDTQY
TRBV11-2,ASSGRDRPYEQY
TRBV11-2,ASSLDYLTDTQY
TRBV27,ASSKFGGGPLYGYT
TRBV6-2/TRBV6-3,ASSYLGLAGGGDEQF
TRBV6-1,ASSEYPSATDTQY